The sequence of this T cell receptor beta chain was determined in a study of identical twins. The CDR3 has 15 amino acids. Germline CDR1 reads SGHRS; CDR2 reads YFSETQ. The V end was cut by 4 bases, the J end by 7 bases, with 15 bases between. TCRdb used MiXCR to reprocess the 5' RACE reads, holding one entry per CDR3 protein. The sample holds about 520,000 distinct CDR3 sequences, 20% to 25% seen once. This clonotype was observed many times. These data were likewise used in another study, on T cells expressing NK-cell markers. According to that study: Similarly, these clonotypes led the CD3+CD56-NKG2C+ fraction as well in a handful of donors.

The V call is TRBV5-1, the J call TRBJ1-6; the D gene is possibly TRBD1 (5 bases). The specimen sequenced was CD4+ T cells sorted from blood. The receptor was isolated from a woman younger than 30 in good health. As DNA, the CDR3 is TGCGCCAGCAGCCCCGGCTGGGACGGCAATTCACCCCTCCACTTT. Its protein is CASSPGWDGNSPLHF.